The sequence of this TCR beta chain was determined in a study of identical twins (dated by TCRdb to the mid-2010s). For the wider study: TCR alpha and beta repertoires from monozygotic twins, unrelated adults of various ages and cord blood were deep-sequenced to test whether fetal clonotypes persist. To rule out contamination, the twin experiments were replicated at different times with different library preparation protocols.

Library prep was done by 5' RACE. Instrument on record: Illumina HiSeq 2000. A universal primer binding site was added through template switching, and the final cDNA carried a unique molecular identifier so that TCR cDNA molecules could be counted accurately. First-strand cDNA for TCR alpha and beta chains was synthesized from specific primers in the conserved constant-segment region. Each cDNA library was double barcoded, with a SMART-Mk sample barcode plus Illumina barcodes, to control for contamination. TruSeq adapter sequences and Illumina sample barcodes were added in two successive PCR steps. The TCR alpha and beta cDNA libraries were sequenced on the Illumina HiSeq platform using custom primers. The study's processing was this. Unique molecular identifiers were extracted from raw reads with MiGEC, and CDR3 positions were determined with MiXCR. Recombination models were inferred per individual with the repgenHMM and IGoR tools using an EM algorithm. The tcR package in R was used for shared clonotype analysis, with sharing normalized by the product of cloneset sizes. To study raw recombination free of thymic and clonal selection effects, out-of-frame nonproductive sequences were analyzed. TCRdb cleaned the public reads at Q25 with fastp, built clones with MiXCR and kept in-frame beta chains. Each entry is one CDR3 protein sequence, shown with its most common DNA and genes. The V and J calls and clone size are TCRdb's, not the authors'. For this sample the table gives fewer than 650,000 distinct CDR3 sequences, of which 7% to 7.5% were detected only once. 1.6% of the sample is held by the ten biggest clonotypes.

Results the study describes overall, beyond this receptor: Abundant cord blood beta clonotypes carried fewer insertions; young adult naive repertoires showed a weaker similar trend, while memory repertoires showed none. Out-of-frame TCR alpha sharing in monozygotic twins was systematically underestimated by recombination models, whereas sharing between unrelated individuals was in agreement with the recombination models. Invariant T cells such as MAIT and iNKT could partly confound zero-insertion analyses, although diverse VJ usage argued against such confounding for most clonotypes. Excess twin sharing in beta out-of-frame sequences was weaker because fewer shared sequences lowered the signal-to-noise ratio. Out-of-frame TCR alpha sequences shared between twins showed an excess of low generation-probability sequences compared with coincidental sharing between unrelated individuals. Conclusions relied on cross-sectional statistical analysis, since the same donors could not be followed over many years.

Relative to germline, V is 0 bases shorter and J is 7 bases shorter, with 10 bases between their ends. CDR1 and CDR2 were assigned from the germline V gene (reference sequence) as DFQATT and SNEGSKA. The cysteine opens and the phenylalanine closes a CDR3 of 13 amino acids. Only the CDR3 portion is preserved as DNA: 39 bases, with reading frame beginning at the first base. Only healthy Caucasian donors were included. The twin cohort consisted of three pairs of female monozygotic twins, all aged roughly 18 to 30 years. Peripheral blood mononuclear cells were used as the source from which RNA for TCR libraries was isolated. There are many counts of this clonotype. The clone's antigen remains unknown. No base-level quality is on record; no much larger clone is a single base apart. These sequences were also reported in another study, on yellow fever vaccine responses in identical twins. Reported in the second study: According to the authors, in identical twins the way T cells responded to vaccination appeared partly convergent and partly personalized. In the study, vaccine-responding T cell clones were precisely tracked in identical twins.

The sample taken for sequencing was PBMCs. The chain is encoded by TRBV20-1 joined to TRBJ2-1, with no confident D gene call. This receptor was taken from a woman between 18 and 30 years old in good health. The bases are TGCAGTGCTAGAGATTTAATGGGGAATGAGCAGTTCTTC. It translates as CSARDLMGNEQFF.